This T cell receptor beta chain was sequenced for a study of early T cells in non-severe SARS-CoV-2 infection. Study-wide results and caveats: Clonotype matching in VDJdb favored anti-spike CD8 responses and did not capture private and CD4 specificities.

The library protocol tagged individual cDNA molecules with unique molecular identifiers. MiXCR, applied by TCRdb to the 5' RACE reads, yields one record per CDR3 protein. Of about 50,000 distinct CDR3 sequences in the sample, around 8% were seen once. Germline V lookup: CDR1 SGHRS, CDR2 YFSETQ. V shed 6 bases and J shed 2 bases, with 14 bases lying between them. CDR3 length: 14 residues. About this clonotype itself: What it binds is unknown.

The TCR sequence derives from an adult who was a healthcare worker with PCR-confirmed SARS-CoV-2 infection or an uninfected control (not recorded which). This rearrangement joins TRBV5-1 to TRBJ1-2, with unresolved D. The sequencing sample was made of whole blood. CDR3 loop: CASNSGQLNYGYTF. CDR3 nucleotide sequence: TGCGCCAGCAACAGCGGGCAGTTGAACTATGGCTACACCTTC. Full variable domain (rest looked up from reference TRBV5-1 and TRBJ1-2): KAGVTQTPRYLIKTRGQQVTLSCSPISGHRSVSWYQQTPGQGLQFLFEYFSETQRNKGNFPGRFSGRQFSNSRSEMNVSTLELGDSALYLCASNSGQLNYGYTFGSGTRLTVV.